The 25 T cell receptor beta chains below come from one sample, sequenced in a study of blood T cell repertoires in COVID-19 (dated by TCRdb to 2018 to 2020). Receptors were amplified or captured by the immunoSEQ multiplex PCR assay. Imported from immuneACCESS, the table was reduced by TCRdb to in-frame sequences with V and J called. These copies leave out some clones; in studies compared against another copy, an unresolved V gene accounts for under half, and the cause of the remainder is not known. The sample records some 45,000 clones, around 79% of which are singletons. The top ten constitute 23% of the sample. The material sequenced was peripheral blood. The receptors were gathered from a woman in her fifties or sixties with acute or convalescent COVID-19.

This clone appeared once. The rearrangement links TRBV30 to TRBJ1-2; D is undetermined. Germline V gene data show CDR1 as GTSNPN and CDR2 as SVGIG (reference sequence). The V end lost 0 bases, the J end lost 5 bases, and 22 bases lay between the germline ends. This CDR3 is 17 amino acids long. The CDR3 sequence is CAWSVRRRKSGEYGYTF. The CDR3 DNA is TGTGCCTGGAGTGTACGGCGTAGGAAAAGTGGAGAATATGGCTACACCTTC.

Here the CDR3 reads CASRATGALYEQYF. CDR3 nucleotide sequence: TGTGCCAGCAGAGCTACAGGGGCTCTCTACGAGCAGTACTTC. The chain is built from TRBV2 and TRBJ2-7, with 7 bases fitting TRBD1. The CDR3 sequence is 14 residues long. The germline CDR1 and CDR2 sequences are SNHLY and FYNNEI. Losses at the gene ends were 6 bases for V and 3 bases for J; bases not matched to a gene: 8.

The chain employs TRBV15 and TRBJ1-3; no firm D call. The length of the CDR3 is 14 residues. Between the trimmed V and J ends, which lost 3 bases and 0 bases, there was a span of 6 bases. In germline, CDR1 is LNHNV, CDR2 YYDKDF (reference sequence). The chain's CDR3 is CATSSGPSGNTIYF. The CDR3 bases are TGTGCCACCAGCAGCGGTCCCTCTGGAAACACCATATATTTT. Using reference TRBV15 and TRBJ1-3 for the parts outside the CDR3, the full variable domain is DAMVIQNPRYQVTQFGKPVTLSCSQTLNHNVMYWYQQKSSQAPKLLFHYYDKDFNNEADTPDNFQSRRPNTSFCFLDIRSPGLGDTAMYLCATSSGPSGNTIYFGEGSWLTVV.

The V call is TRBV6-2 or TRBV6-3, the J call TRBJ2-7; weak D call: TRBD2 (5 bases). This CDR3 contains 14 residues. V lost 2 bases and J lost 6, with 14 bases in between. The germline gives CDR1 MNHEY, CDR2 SVGEGT. CDR3: CASSYDMSGSEQYF. CDR3 coding DNA: TGTGCCAGCAGTTACGACATGTCTGGGAGCGAGCAGTACTTC.

The chain employs TRBV7-2 and TRBJ1-2; D may be TRBD1 (6 bases). Germline-derived CDR1 and CDR2 are SGHTA and FQGNSA. Trimming took off 5 bases at V and 6 bases at J, with 16 bases between the two ends. There are 14 residues in the CDR3. The CDR3 nucleotides read TGTGCCAGCAGCAACCGGGACATTCGTGATGGCTACACCTTC. It is translated as CASSNRDIRDGYTF. Based on the CDR3 plus reference TRBV7-2 and TRBJ1-2, the full variable domain is GAGVSQSPSNKVTEKGKDVELRCDPISGHTALYWYRQSLGQGLEFLIYFQGNSAPDKSGLPSDRFSAERTGGSVSTLTIQRTQQEDSAVYLCASSNRDIRDGYTFGSGTRLTVV.

The genes are TRBV5-1 and TRBJ2-1; TRBD2 matches 12 bases. The junction had 11 bases not matched to a gene; V was cut back by 2 bases and J by 2 bases. Germline CDR1 and CDR2: SGHRS and YFSETQ. The CDR3 is 19 amino acids. The CDR3 loop is CASSLRLAGAYSTYNEQFF. CDR3 DNA sequence: TGCGCCAGCAGCTTAAGACTAGCGGGGGCCTACTCTACCTACAATGAGCAGTTCTTC.

J is TRBJ2-7 and V is TRBV5-1; 8 bases line up with TRBD1. The junction had 5 bases not matched to a gene; V was cut back by 0 bases and J by 6 bases. Germline-derived CDR1 and CDR2 are SGHRS and YFSETQ. The CDR3 is 14 residues long. Here the CDR3 reads CASSLAQGAGEQYF. The CDR3 DNA is TGCGCCAGCAGCTTGGCGCAGGGGGCCGGCGAGCAGTACTTC.

This clone rates as medium-sized. This chain connects TRBV14 to TRBJ2-3; 9 bases fit TRBD2. CDR3 size: 17 residues. Germline loops: CDR1 SGHDN, CDR2 FVKESK. V was pared by 4 bases and J by 0 bases, with 8 bases of the junction left unmatched. The CDR3 sequence: CASSRLAGESSTDTQYF. As DNA, the CDR3 is TGTGCCAGCAGCCGGTTAGCGGGGGAAAGTAGCACAGATACGCAGTATTTT.

The rearrangement joins TRBV19 to TRBJ1-5; 9 bases match TRBD1. Germline V gene lookup returns CDR1 LNHDA and CDR2 SQIVND (reference sequence). This CDR3 region has 14 residues. V lost 2 bases, J lost 15 bases, and 11 bases stayed unmatched. The CDR3 nucleotides read TGTGCCAGTAGTATACCGGGACAGGGTATGCGAACGCATTTT. Translating gives CASSIPGQGMRTHF.

The chain carries TRBV6-5 and TRBJ1-5; D call uncertain. CDR1 and CDR2 (germline): MNHEY, SVGAGI. CDR3 size: 12 residues. V lost 6 bases to trimming and J lost 3 bases, with 6 bases between them. The CDR3 region is CASRQPNQPQHF. The CDR3 nucleotides are TGTGCCAGCAGACAACCCAATCAGCCCCAGCATTTT.

The table lists this clone with a few counts. The chain employs TRBV19 and TRBJ2-6; D unresolved. CDR3 size: 15 residues. Germline V gene lookup returns CDR1 LNHDA and CDR2 SQIVND (reference sequence). The V and J ends lost 0 bases and 2 bases respectively, with 5 bases between them. CDR3 sequence (DNA): TGTGCCAGTAGTATAGAGGCGGCTGGGGCCAACGTCCTGACTTTC. It yields the protein CASSIEAAGANVLTF.

This chain uses TRBV25-1 with TRBJ1-5; TRBD1 is a possible D gene (6 bases). This CDR3 is 15 amino acids long. From germline, CDR1 is MGHDK and CDR2 SYGVNS. Trimming stripped 6 bases from V and 7 bases from J, with 19 bases between. The CDR3 spells CASRHRGGSGQPQHF. The CDR3, as DNA: TGTGCCAGCAGACATCGGGGGGGCTCGGGACAGCCCCAGCATTTT. Combining the CDR3 with reference TRBV25-1 and TRBJ1-5 gives the whole variable domain EADIYQTPRYLVIGTGKKITLECSQTMGHDKMYWYQQDPGMELHLIHYSYGVNSTEKGDLSSESTVSRIRTEHFPLTLESARPSHTSQYLCASRHRGGSGQPQHFGDGTRLSIL.

This clone was counted once. This sequence joins TRBV20-1 and TRBJ2-5; 7 nucleotides align to TRBD1. The CDR3 has 14 residues. Per germline, CDR1 DFQATT and CDR2 SNEGSKA (reference sequence). V trimming: 3 bases; J trimming: 5 bases; junction bases outside the gene matches: 9. This chain's CDR3 is CSASIEGARETQYF. The CDR3 DNA is TGCAGTGCTAGTATAGAGGGGGCCCGGGAGACCCAGTACTTC.

The chain joins TRBV5-1 to TRBJ1-3; no firm D call. The V gene lost 3 bases and the J gene lost 2 bases, with 12 bases spanning the gap. This CDR3 contains 15 residues. The germline gives CDR1 SGHRS, CDR2 YFSETQ. The CDR3 DNA reads as TGCGCCAGCAGCTCCACCCTCGGGGCTGGAAACACCATATATTTT. It yields the protein CASSSTLGAGNTIYF.

This chain joins TRBV29-1 and TRBJ2-7; D may be TRBD1 (5 bases). Per the germline V gene, CDR1 is SQVTM and CDR2 is ANQGSEA. V was shortened by 7 bases and J by 0 bases, with 10 bases between the two germline ends. This CDR3 spans 12 amino acids. The CDR3 DNA is TGCAGCGCTAGGGGTGGCTCCTACGAGCAGTACTTC. Protein: CSARGGSYEQYF.

The chain links TRBV3-1 (or the pseudogene TRBV3-2) to TRBJ2-7; possibly TRBD2 for D (5 bases). V lost 3 bases to trimming and J lost 0 bases, with 9 bases between them. In germline, CDR1 is LGHDT, CDR2 YNNKEL (reference sequence). The CDR3 is 14 residues long. In DNA form, the CDR3 reads TGTGCCAGCAGCCACGGGGTAAACTCCTACGAGCAGTACTTC. This sequence encodes CASSHGVNSYEQYF.

This chain connects TRBV29-1 to TRBJ1-2, with TRBD1 matching over 7 bases. This CDR3 is built from 12 residues. The ends lost 4 bases at V and 7 bases at J; junction bases unmatched: 6. Germline CDR1 reads SQVTM; CDR2 reads ANQGSEA. The DNA of the CDR3 is TGCAGCGTTGTTGGGCAGGGGGGTGGCTACACCTTC. Translating gives CSVVGQGGGYTF.

The chain carries TRBV3-1 (or the pseudogene TRBV3-2) and TRBJ2-3, with 10 bases matching TRBD2. V was clipped by 1 base and J by 3 bases; unmatched bases: 10. This CDR3 region has 18 residues. Germline loops: CDR1 LGHDT, CDR2 YNNKEL (reference sequence). DNA of the CDR3: TGTGCCAGCAGCCAAGGTCCAAGCGGGGGGGCCCGAACAGATACGCAGTATTTT. It codes for CASSQGPSGGARTDTQYF.

This chain links TRBV6-5 with TRBJ2-2, with D perhaps TRBD2 (5 bases). V lost 7 bases and J 5 bases, leaving 8 bases between the germline ends. The CDR3 length is 12 residues. Germline assignment: CDR1 MNHEY and CDR2 SVGAGI. Here the CDR3 reads CASKPGTGELFF. The CDR3 coding sequence is TGTGCCAGCAAGCCGGGAACCGGGGAGCTGTTTTTT.

The rearrangement joins TRBV24-1 to TRBJ2-6, with D unresolved. CDR3 size: 16 residues. Germline CDR1 reads KGHDR; CDR2 reads SFDVKD. V lost 2 bases and J 2 bases, leaving 9 bases between the germline ends. The CDR3 coding sequence is TGTGCCACCAGTGATTACGGGTTGGCTGGGGCCAACGTCCTGACTTTC. Its protein is CATSDYGLAGANVLTF.

This chain connects TRBV10-3 to TRBJ1-4; D is possibly TRBD1 (6 bases). Per germline, CDR1 ENHRY and CDR2 SYGVKD. This CDR3 has 16 residues. Trimming stripped 11 bases from V and 0 bases from J, with 19 bases between. The CDR3 DNA follows: TGTGCCTCCGGGAAGGGGGTAGGGCCAACTAATGAAAAACTGTTTTTT. Protein sequence: CASGKGVGPTNEKLFF.

The J gene is TRBJ2-2, the V gene TRBV5-1, with 7 nucleotides matching TRBD1. Germline-derived CDR1 and CDR2 are SGHRS and YFSETQ. V trimming: 4 bases; J trimming: 4 bases; junction bases outside the gene matches: 7. This CDR3 has 15 residues. In DNA form, the CDR3 reads TGCGCCAGCAGCATAGGACAGGCGGGCACCGGGGAGCTGTTTTTT. Its translation: CASSIGQAGTGELFF. The whole variable domain, remainder taken from reference TRBV5-1 and TRBJ2-2, is KAGVTQTPRYLIKTRGQQVTLSCSPISGHRSVSWYQQTPGQGLQFLFEYFSETQRNKGNFPGRFSGRQFSNSRSEMNVSTLELGDSALYLCASSIGQAGTGELFFGEGSRLTVL.

This clone was seen a few times. V gene TRBV24-1 combines with J gene TRBJ2-2; TRBD2 is a possible D gene (6 bases). Trimming removed 4 bases from V and 8 bases from J, with 19 bases in between. The CDR3 consists of 16 residues. Germline V CDR1 and CDR2: KGHDR, SFDVKD. CDR3 DNA sequence: TGTGCCACCAGTGACCCGGGACTTCCTGCTTCTGGGGAGCTGTTTTTT. Its translation: CATSDPGLPASGELFF.

This sequence joins TRBV11-2 and TRBJ2-6; D ambiguous. This CDR3 is 15 amino acids long. Trimming took off 5 bases at V and 0 bases at J, with 8 bases between the two ends. Germline V gives CDR1 SGHAT, CDR2 FQNNGV. The CDR3 nucleotides read TGTGCCAGCAGCCGAACAACCTCTGGGGCCAACGTCCTGACTTTC. It specifies CASSRTTSGANVLTF.

The chain uses TRBV10-3 and TRBJ2-5; 10 positions agree with TRBD1. J gave up 5 bases and V 3 bases, and 9 bases lay outside the gene matches. Germline V gene sequence: CDR1 ENHRY, CDR2 SYGVKD. The CDR3 is 16 residues long. CDR3 sequence: CAISDTRQGAQETQYF. The CDR3, as DNA: TGTGCCATCAGTGATACAAGACAGGGGGCTCAGGAGACCCAGTACTTC.